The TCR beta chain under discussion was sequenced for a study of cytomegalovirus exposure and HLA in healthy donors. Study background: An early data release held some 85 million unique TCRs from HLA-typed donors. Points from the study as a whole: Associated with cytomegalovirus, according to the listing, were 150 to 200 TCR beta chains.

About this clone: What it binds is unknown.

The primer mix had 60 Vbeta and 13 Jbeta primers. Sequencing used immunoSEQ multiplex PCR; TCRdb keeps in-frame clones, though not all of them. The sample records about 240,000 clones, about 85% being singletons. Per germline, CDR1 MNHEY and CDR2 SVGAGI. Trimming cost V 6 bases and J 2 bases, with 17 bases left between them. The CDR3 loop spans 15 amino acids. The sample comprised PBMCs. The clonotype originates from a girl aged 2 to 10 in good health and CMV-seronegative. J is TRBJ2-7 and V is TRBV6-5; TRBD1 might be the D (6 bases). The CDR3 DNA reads TGTGCCAGCAGCCGCCAGGGGTATCCCACCTACGAGCAGTACTTC. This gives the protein CASSRQGYPTYEQYF.